The source of this T cell receptor beta chain is a study of T cell repertoires in cytomegalovirus infection. Looking at the study overall: Indications came from public TCR beta signatures; they pointed to CMV infection and to a matching HLA type.

Each CDR3 protein gets one entry after TCRdb re-called the reads with MiXCR. The data hold roughly 920,000 distinct CDR3 sequences, with about a third observed a single time. Broader study findings: Cumulative frequency of public TCR beta families picked out carriers of CMV plus the relevant HLA.

Details on this clonotype: Antigen: not known.

V gave up 1 base and J gave up 5 bases, with 6 bases separating them. Per germline, CDR1 SGHNT and CDR2 YENEEA. This CDR3 contains 13 residues. The V gene is TRBV11-3, the J gene TRBJ2-1, with unresolved D. The clonotype was recovered from a human donor in good health (CMV status not recorded). Some clones in this sample may be carry-over from other donors' samples. This material consisted of cultured CD8+ T cells from PBMCs, taken from culture after CMV antigen stimulation. CDR3 residues: CASSLVQNNEQFF. The CDR3 DNA sequence: TGTGCCAGCAGCTTAGTTCAGAACAATGAGCAGTTCTTC.